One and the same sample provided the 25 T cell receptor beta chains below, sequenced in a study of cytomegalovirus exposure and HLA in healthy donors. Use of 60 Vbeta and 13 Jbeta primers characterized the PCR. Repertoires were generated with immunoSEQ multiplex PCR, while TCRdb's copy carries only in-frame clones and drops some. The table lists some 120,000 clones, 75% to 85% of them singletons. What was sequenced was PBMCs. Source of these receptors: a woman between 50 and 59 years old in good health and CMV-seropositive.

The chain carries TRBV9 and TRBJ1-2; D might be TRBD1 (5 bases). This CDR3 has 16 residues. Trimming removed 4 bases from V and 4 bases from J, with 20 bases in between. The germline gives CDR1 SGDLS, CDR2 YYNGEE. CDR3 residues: CASSPQIGTAGYGYTF. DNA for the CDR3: TGTGCCAGCAGCCCGCAGATTGGGACTGCGGGCTATGGCTACACCTTC.

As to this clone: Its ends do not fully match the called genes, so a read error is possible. Here the CDR3 reads CASSPGDSSETQYF. For the CDR3, the DNA is TGTGCTAGCAGCCCCGGGGACTCCTCAGAGACCCAGTACTTC. The rearrangement links TRBV7-7 to TRBJ2-5, with D possibly TRBD2 on 6 matching bases. The CDR3 contains 14 residues. CDR1 is SSHAT and CDR2 is FNYEAQ in the germline V gene (reference sequence).

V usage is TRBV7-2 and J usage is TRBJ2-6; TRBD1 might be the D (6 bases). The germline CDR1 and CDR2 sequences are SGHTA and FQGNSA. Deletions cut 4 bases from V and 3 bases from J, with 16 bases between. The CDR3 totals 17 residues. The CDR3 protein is CASSSGEPPFGANVLTF. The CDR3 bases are TGTGCCAGCAGCTCAGGGGAGCCCCCCTTTGGGGCCAACGTCCTGACTTTC.

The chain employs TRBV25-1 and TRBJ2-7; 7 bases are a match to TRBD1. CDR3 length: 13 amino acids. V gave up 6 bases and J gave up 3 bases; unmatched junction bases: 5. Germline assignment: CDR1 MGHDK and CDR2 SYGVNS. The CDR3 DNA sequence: TGTGCCAGCAGCAGGGGGACCCACTACGAGCAGTACTTC. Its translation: CASSRGTHYEQYF.

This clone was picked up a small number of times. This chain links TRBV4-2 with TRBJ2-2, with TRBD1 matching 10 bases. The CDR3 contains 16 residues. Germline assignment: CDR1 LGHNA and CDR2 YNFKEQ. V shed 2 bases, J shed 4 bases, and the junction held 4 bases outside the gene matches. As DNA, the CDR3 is TGTGCCAGCAGCCAACGGGACAGGGGCCTCACCGGGGAGCTGTTTTTT. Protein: CASSQRDRGLTGELFF.

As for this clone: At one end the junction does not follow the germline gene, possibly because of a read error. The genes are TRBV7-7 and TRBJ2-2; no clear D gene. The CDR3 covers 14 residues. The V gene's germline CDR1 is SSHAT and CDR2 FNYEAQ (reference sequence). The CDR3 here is CASSSAASTGELFF. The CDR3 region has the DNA TGTGCTAGCAGCTCAGCAGCCTCAACCGGGGAGCTGTTTTTT.

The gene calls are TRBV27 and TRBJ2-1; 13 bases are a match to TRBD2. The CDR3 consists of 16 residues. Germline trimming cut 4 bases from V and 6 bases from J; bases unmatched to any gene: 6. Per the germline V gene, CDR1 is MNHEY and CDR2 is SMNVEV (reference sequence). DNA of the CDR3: TGTGCCAGCAGTTCCCGGACTAGCGGGAGTCCCAATGAGCAGTTCTTC. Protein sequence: CASSSRTSGSPNEQFF.

CDR3 region: CASSLDGTGYQPQHF. CDR3 in DNA: TGTGCCAGCAGCTTAGATGGGACAGGGTATCAGCCCCAGCATTTT. The chain combines TRBV7-2 with TRBJ1-5, with 9 nucleotides matching TRBD1. This CDR3 is 15 amino acids long. The V segment lost 1 base and the J segment 5 bases; nucleotides outside the gene matches: 3. Germline CDR1 and CDR2: SGHTA and FQGNSA.

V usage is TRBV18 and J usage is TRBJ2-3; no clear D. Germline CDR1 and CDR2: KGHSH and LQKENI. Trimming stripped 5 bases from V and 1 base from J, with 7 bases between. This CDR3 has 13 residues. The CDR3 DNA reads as TGTGCCAGCTCAACGGCGGGCACAGATACGCAGTATTTT. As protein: CASSTAGTDTQYF.

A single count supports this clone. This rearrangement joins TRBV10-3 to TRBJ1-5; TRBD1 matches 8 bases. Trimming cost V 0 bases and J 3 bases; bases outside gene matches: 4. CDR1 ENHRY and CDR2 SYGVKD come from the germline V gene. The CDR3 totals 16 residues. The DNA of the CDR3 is TGTGCCATCAGTGAGTCCCCAGGGGGCTCCAATCAGCCCCAGCATTTT. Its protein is CAISESPGGSNQPQHF.

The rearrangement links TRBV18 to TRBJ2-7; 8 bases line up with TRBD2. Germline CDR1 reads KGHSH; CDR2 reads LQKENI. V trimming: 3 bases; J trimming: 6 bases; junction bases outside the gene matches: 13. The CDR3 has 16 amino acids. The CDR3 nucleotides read TGTGCCAGCTCACCGACCGGGACTAGGGGGAATGGCGAGCAGTACTTC. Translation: CASSPTGTRGNGEQYF.

Here the CDR3 DNA reads TGTGCCAGCAGTGAGGTCAAAGGAGGGAACACTGAAGCTTTCTTT. It encodes CASSEVKGGNTEAFF. The rearrangement links TRBV25-1 to TRBJ1-1, with D hard to call. The CDR3 has 15 residues. V lost 3 bases and J 1 base, leaving 12 bases between the germline ends. Germline CDR1 reads MGHDK; CDR2 reads SYGVNS.

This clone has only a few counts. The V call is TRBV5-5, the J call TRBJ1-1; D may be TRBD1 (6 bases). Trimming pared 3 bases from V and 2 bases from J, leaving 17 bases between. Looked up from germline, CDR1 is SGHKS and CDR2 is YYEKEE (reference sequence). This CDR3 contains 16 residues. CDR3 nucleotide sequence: TGTGCCAGCAGCTCGCTATTTGGGGGCGATAACACTGAAGCTTTCTTT. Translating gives CASSSLFGGDNTEAFF.

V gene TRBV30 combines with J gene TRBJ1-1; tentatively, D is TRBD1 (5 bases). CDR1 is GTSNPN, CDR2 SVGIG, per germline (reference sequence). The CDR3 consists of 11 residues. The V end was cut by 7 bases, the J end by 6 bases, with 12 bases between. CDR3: CASTVSPEAFF. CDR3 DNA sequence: TGTGCCTCGACAGTTTCACCTGAAGCTTTCTTT.

CDR3 region: CASSYDRAFTDTQYF. The CDR3 DNA is TGTGCCAGCAGTTACGACAGAGCCTTCACAGATACGCAGTATTTT. The chain joins TRBV7-9 to TRBJ2-3, with D maybe TRBD1 (5 bases). CDR1 and CDR2 from the germline V gene are SEHNR and FQNEAQ (reference sequence). This CDR3 comprises 15 residues. V dropped 6 bases and J dropped 2 bases, with 15 bases sitting between them.

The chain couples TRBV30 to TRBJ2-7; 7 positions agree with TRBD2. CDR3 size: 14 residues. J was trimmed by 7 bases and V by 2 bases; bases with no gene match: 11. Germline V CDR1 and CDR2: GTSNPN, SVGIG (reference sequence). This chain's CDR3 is CAWSPGRPSGEQYF. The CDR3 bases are TGTGCCTGGAGTCCCGGGAGGCCCTCCGGAGAGCAGTACTTC.

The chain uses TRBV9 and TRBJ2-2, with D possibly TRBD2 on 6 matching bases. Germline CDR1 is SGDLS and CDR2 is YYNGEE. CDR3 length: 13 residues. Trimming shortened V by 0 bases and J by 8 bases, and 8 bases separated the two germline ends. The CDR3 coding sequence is TGTGCCAGCAGCGTAGAAGGAGGGGGGGAGCTGTTTTTT. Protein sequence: CASSVEGGGELFF. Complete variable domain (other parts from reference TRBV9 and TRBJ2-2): DSGVTQTPKHLITATGQRVTLRCSPRSGDLSVYWYQQSLDQGLQFLIQYYNGEERAKGNILERFSAQQFPDLHSELNLSSLELGDSALYFCASSVEGGGELFFGEGSRLTVL.

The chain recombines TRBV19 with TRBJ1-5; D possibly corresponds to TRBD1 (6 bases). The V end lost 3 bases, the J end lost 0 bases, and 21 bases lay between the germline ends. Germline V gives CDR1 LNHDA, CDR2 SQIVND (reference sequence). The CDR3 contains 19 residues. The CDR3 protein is CASSMGDIRRTDSNQPQHF. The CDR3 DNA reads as TGTGCCAGTAGTATGGGGGACATCCGGCGTACGGATAGCAATCAGCCCCAGCATTTT.

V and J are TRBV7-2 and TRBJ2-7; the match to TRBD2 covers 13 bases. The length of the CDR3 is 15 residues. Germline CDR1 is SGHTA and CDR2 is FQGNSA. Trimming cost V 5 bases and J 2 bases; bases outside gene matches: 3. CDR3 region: CASSTSGRAAYEQYF. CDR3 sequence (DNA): TGTGCCAGCAGCACTAGCGGGAGGGCCGCCTACGAGCAGTACTTC.

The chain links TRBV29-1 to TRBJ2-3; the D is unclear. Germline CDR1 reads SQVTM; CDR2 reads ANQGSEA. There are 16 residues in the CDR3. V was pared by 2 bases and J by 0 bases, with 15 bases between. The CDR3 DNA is TGCAGCGTTGAATTATGGGCAGGTGCTAGCACAGATACGCAGTATTTT. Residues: CSVELWAGASTDTQYF.

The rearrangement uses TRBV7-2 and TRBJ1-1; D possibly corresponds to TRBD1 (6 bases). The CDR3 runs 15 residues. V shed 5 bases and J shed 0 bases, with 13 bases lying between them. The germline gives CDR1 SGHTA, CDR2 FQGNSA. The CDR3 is CASSPIRDMNTEAFF. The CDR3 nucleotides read TGTGCCAGCAGCCCCATCCGGGACATGAACACTGAAGCTTTCTTT. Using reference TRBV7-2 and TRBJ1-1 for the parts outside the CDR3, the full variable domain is GAGVSQSPSNKVTEKGKDVELRCDPISGHTALYWYRQSLGQGLEFLIYFQGNSAPDKSGLPSDRFSAERTGGSVSTLTIQRTQQEDSAVYLCASSPIRDMNTEAFFGQGTRLTVV.

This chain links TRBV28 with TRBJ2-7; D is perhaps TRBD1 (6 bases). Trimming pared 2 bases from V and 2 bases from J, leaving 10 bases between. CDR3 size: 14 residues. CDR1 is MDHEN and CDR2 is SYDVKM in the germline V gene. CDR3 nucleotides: TGTGCCAGCAGTTTAGGGGGCAGCACCTACGAGCAGTACTTC. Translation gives CASSLGGSTYEQYF.

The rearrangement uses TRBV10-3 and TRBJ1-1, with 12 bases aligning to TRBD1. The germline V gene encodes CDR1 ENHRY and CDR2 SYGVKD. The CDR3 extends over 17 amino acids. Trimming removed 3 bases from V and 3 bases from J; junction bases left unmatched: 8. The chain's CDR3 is CAISDFNWDRGHTEAFF. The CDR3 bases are TGTGCCATCAGTGATTTTAATTGGGACAGGGGGCACACTGAAGCTTTCTTT.

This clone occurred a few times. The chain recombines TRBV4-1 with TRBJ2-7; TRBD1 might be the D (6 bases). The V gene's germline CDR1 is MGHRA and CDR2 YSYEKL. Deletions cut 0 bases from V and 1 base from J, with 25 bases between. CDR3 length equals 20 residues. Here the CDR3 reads CASSQELPHFAQGRSYEQYF. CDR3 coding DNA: TGCGCCAGCAGCCAAGAACTACCCCATTTTGCACAGGGACGGTCCTACGAGCAGTACTTC.

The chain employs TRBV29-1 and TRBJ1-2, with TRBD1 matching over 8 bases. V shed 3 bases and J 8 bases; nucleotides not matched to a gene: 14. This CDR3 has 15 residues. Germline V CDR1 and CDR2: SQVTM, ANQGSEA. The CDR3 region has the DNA TGCAGCGTTGACCGTCAATCTCAGGGGGCGGGCGGCTACACCTTC. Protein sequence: CSVDRQSQGAGGYTF. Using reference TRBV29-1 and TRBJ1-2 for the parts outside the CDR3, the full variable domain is SAVISQKPSRDICQRGTSLTIQCQVDSQVTMMFWYRQQPGQSLTLIATANQGSEATYESGFVIDKFPISRPNLTFSTLTVSNMSPEDSSIYLCSVDRQSQGAGGYTFGSGTRLTVV.